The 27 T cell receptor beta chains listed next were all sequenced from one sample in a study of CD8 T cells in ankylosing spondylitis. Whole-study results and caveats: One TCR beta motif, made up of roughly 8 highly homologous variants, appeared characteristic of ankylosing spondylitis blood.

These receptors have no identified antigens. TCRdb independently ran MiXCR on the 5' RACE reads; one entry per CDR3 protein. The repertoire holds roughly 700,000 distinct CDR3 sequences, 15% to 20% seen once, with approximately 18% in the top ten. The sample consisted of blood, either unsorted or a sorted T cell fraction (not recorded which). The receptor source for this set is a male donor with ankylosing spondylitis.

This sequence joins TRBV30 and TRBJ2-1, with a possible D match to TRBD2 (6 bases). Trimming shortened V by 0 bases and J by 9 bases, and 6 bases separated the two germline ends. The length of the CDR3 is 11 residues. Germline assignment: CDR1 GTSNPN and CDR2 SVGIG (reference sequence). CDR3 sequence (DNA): TGTGCCTGGAGTGTGGGGGGTGAGCAGTTCTTC. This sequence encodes CAWSVGGEQFF.

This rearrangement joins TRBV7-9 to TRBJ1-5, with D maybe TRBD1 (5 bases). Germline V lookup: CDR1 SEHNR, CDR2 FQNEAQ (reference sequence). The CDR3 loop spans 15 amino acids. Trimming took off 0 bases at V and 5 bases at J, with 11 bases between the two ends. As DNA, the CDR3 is TGTGCCAGCAGCTTAGCAGGGGACCCCTATCAGCCCCAGCATTTT. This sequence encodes CASSLAGDPYQPQHF.

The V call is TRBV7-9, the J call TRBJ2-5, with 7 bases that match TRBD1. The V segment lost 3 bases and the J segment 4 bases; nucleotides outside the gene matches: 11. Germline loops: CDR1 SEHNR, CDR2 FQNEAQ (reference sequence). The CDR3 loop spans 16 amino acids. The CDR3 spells CASSFWVDRARETQYF. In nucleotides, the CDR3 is TGTGCCAGCAGCTTTTGGGTTGACAGGGCCAGAGAGACCCAGTACTTC.

The CDR3 loop reads CSAREDGHSTDTQYF. The CDR3 DNA sequence: TGCAGTGCTAGAGAGGACGGCCATAGCACAGATACGCAGTATTTT. The V call is TRBV20-1, the J call TRBJ2-3; D not certain. Looked up from germline, CDR1 is DFQATT and CDR2 is SNEGSKA (reference sequence). V lost 0 bases, J lost 0 bases, and 10 bases lay in between. The CDR3 contains 15 residues.

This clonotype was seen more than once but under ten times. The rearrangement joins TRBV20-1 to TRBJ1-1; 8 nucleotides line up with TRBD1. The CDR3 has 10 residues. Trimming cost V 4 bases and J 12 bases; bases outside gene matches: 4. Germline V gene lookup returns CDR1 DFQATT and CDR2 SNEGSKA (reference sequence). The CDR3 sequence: CSATYRGTFF. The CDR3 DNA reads TGCAGTGCTACCTACAGGGGGACTTTCTTT.

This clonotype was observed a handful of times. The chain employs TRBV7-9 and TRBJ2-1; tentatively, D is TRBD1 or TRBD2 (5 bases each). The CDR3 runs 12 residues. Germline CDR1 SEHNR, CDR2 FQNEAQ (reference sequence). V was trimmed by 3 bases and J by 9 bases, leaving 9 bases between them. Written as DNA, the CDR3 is TGTGCCAGCAGCTTCGGGACGGGTGAGCAGTTCTTC. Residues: CASSFGTGEQFF.

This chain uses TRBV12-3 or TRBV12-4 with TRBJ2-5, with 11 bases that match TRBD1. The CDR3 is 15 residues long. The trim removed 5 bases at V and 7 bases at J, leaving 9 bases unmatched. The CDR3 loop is CASSRGQGGYGTQYF. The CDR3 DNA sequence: TGTGCCAGCAGTCGGGGACAGGGGGGATACGGGACCCAGTACTTC.

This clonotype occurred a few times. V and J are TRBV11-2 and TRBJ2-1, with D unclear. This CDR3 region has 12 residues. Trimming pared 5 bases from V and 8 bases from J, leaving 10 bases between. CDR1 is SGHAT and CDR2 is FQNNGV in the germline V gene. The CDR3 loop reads CASSTFGDEQFF. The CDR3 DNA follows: TGTGCCAGCAGCACCTTTGGAGATGAGCAGTTCTTC.

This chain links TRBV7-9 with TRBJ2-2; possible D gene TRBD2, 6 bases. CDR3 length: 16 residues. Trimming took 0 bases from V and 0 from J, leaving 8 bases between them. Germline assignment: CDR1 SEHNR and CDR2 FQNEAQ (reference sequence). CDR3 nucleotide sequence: TGTGCCAGCAGCTTAGCTAGCGGAGCGAACACCGGGGAGCTGTTTTTT. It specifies CASSLASGANTGELFF.

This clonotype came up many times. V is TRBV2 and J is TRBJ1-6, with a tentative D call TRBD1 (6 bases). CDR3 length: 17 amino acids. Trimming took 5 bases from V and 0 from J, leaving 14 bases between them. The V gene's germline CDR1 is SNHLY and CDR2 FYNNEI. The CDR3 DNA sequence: TGTGCCAGCAGTTCTGGACAGTACAGCTCCTATAATTCACCCCTCCACTTT. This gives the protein CASSSGQYSSYNSPLHF.

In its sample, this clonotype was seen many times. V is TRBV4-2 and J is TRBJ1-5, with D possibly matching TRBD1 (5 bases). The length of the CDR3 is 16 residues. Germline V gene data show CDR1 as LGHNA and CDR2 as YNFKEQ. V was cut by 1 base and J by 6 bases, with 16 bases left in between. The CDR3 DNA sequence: TGTGCCAGCAGCCAAGGAGGGTGGGAGGGGAGTCAGCCCCAGCATTTT. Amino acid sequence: CASSQGGWEGSQPQHF.

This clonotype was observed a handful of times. Here the CDR3 DNA reads TGTGCCAGCAGTTTAACAGGGGAAGCTAACTATGGCTACACCTTC. Its protein is CASSLTGEANYGYTF. The chain uses TRBV28 and TRBJ1-2; 7 positions agree with TRBD1. Looked up from germline, CDR1 is MDHEN and CDR2 is SYDVKM. Trimming cost V 2 bases and J 0 bases; bases outside gene matches: 3. The CDR3 covers 15 residues.

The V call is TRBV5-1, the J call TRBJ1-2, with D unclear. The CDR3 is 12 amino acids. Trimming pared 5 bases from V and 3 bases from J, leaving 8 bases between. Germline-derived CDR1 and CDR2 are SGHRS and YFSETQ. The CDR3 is CASSGSYYGYTF. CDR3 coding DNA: TGCGCCAGCAGTGGCTCCTACTATGGCTACACCTTC. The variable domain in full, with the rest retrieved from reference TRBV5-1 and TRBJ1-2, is KAGVTQTPRYLIKTRGQQVTLSCSPISGHRSVSWYQQTPGQGLQFLFEYFSETQRNKGNFPGRFSGRQFSNSRSEMNVSTLELGDSALYLCASSGSYYGYTFGSGTRLTVV.

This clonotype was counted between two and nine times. The CDR3, as DNA: TGTGCCAGCAGCTTGACCGCCGGCACCGGGGAGCTGTTTTTT. It yields the protein CASSLTAGTGELFF. The chain is built from TRBV7-3 and TRBJ2-2; D gene unclear. This CDR3 contains 14 residues. V gave up 3 bases and J gave up 4 bases, with 9 bases separating them. The V gene's germline CDR1 is SGHTA and CDR2 FQGTGA.

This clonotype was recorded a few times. CDR3 bases: TGTGCCAGCAGCGGGGGAATCAGGGATTGGCACTACGAGCAGTACTTC. Its protein product is CASSGGIRDWHYEQYF. The chain has TRBV7-8 and TRBJ2-7; D is possibly TRBD1 or TRBD2 (5 bases each). Trimming removed 5 bases from V and 3 bases from J, with 20 bases in between. Germline values: CDR1 SGHVS, CDR2 FQNEAQ. The CDR3 length is 16 residues.

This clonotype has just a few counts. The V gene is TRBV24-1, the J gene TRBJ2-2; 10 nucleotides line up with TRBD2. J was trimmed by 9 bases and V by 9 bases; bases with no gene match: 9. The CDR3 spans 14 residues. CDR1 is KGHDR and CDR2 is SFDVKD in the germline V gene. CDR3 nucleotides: TGTGCCACCCGGGCGAGCGGGGGGGCCTGGGAGCTGTTTTTT. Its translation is CATRASGGAWELFF.

The CDR3 here is CASSVQGESGELFF. CDR3 nucleotide sequence: TGTGCCAGCAGCGTACAGGGGGAGAGCGGGGAGCTGTTTTTT. The chain couples TRBV9 to TRBJ2-2; the match to TRBD1 covers 7 bases. Germline V gene data show CDR1 as SGDLS and CDR2 as YYNGEE. The CDR3 spans 14 residues. After removal of 1 base from V and 7 bases from J, the junction contained 4 bases not matched to a gene.

CDR3 amino acids: CASSPQGTEETQYF. Written as DNA, the CDR3 is TGTGCCAGCAGTCCCCAAGGGACAGAAGAGACCCAGTACTTC. The chain has TRBV7-9 and TRBJ2-5, with 7 bases identical to TRBD1. CDR1 is SEHNR and CDR2 is FQNEAQ in the germline V gene (reference sequence). The junction had 7 bases not matched to a gene; V was cut back by 6 bases and J by 3 bases. The CDR3 contains 14 residues.

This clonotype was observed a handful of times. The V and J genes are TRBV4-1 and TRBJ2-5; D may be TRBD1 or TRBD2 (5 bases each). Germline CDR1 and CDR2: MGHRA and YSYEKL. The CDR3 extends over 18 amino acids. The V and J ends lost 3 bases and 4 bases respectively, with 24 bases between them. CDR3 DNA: TGCGCCAGCAGCCATTTGCTACATTGGGGGAGTGGCGGAGAGACCCAGTACTTC. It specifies CASSHLLHWGSGGETQYF.

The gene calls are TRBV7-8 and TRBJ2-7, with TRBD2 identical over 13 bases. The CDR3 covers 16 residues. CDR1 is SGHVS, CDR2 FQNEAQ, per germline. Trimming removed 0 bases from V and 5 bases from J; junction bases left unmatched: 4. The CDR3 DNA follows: TGTGCCAGCAGCTTAGCTGACGGACTAGCGGGAGACGAGCAGTACTTC. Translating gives CASSLADGLAGDEQYF.

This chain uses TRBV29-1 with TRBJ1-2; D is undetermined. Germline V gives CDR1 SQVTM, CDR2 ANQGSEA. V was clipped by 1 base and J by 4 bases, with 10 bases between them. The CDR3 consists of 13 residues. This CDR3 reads CSVEVWAAYGYTF. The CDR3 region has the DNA TGCAGCGTTGAAGTTTGGGCAGCCTATGGCTACACCTTC.

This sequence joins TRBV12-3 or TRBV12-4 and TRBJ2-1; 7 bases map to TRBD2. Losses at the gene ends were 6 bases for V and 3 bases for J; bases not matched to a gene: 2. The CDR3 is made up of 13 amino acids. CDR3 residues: CASSGRFYNEQFF. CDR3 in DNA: TGTGCCAGCAGCGGGAGGTTCTACAATGAGCAGTTCTTC.

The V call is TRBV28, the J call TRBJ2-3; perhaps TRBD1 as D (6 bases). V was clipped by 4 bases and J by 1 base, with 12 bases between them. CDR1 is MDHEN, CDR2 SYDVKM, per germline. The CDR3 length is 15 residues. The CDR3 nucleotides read TGTGCCAGCAGTTCACGGTCAGGGGGCACAGATACGCAGTATTTT. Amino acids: CASSSRSGGTDTQYF. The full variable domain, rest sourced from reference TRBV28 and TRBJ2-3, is DVKVTQSSRYLVKRTGEKVFLECVQDMDHENMFWYRQDPGLGLRLIYFSYDVKMKEKGDIPEGYSVSREKKERFSLILESASTNQTSMYLCASSSRSGGTDTQYFGPGTRLTVL.

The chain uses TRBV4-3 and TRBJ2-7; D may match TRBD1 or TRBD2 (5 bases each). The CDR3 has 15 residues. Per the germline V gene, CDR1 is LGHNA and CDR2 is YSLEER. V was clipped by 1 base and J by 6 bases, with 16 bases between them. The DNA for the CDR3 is TGCGCCAGCAGCCAAGGAGGGACGTTTACCTCCGAGCAGTACTTC. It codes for CASSQGGTFTSEQYF.

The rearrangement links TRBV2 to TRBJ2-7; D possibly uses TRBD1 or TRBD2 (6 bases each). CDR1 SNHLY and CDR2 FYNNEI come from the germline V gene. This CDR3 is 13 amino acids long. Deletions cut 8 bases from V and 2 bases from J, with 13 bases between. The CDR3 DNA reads TGTGCCAGCGGCGGAGGGGGTCCCTACGAGCAGTACTTC. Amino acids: CASGGGGPYEQYF. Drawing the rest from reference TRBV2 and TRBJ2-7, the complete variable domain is EPEVTQTPSHQVTQMGQEVILRCVPISNHLYFYWYRQILGQKVEFLVSFYNNEISEKSEIFDDQFSVERPDGSNFTLKIRSTKLEDSAMYFCASGGGGPYEQYFGPGTRLTVT.

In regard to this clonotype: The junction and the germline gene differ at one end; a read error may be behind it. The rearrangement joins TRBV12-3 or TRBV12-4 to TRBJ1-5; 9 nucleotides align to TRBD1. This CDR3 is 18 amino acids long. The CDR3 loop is CACSSKPNSGTGNQPQHF. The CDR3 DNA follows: TGTGCCTGCAGTTCCAAACCGAATTCCGGGACAGGGAATCAGCCCCAGCATTTT.

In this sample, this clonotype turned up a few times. CDR3: CASSQDVGSWGQYF. The CDR3 DNA is TGCGCCAGCAGCCAAGATGTCGGCTCCTGGGGGCAGTACTTC. This rearrangement joins TRBV4-1 to TRBJ2-7; D call uncertain. V was cut by 0 bases and J by 9 bases, with 15 bases left in between. Germline CDR1 MGHRA, CDR2 YSYEKL. The CDR3 loop spans 14 amino acids.